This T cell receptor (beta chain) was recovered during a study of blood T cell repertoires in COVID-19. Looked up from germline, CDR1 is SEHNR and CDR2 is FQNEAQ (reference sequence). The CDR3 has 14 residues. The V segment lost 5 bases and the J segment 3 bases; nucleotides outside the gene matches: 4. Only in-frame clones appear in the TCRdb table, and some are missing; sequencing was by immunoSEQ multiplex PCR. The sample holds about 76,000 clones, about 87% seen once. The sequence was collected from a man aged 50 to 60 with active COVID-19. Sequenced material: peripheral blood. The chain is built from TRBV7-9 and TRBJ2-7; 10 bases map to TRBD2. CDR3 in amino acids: CASSPASGGYEQYF. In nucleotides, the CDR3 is TGTGCCAGCAGCCCCGCTAGCGGGGGCTACGAGCAGTACTTC.